There are many counts of the clone carrying this TCR beta chain. Antigen specificity is unknown. Using its own MiXCR run on the reads, TCRdb lists one record per CDR3 protein. The profile covers 200,000 to 250,000 distinct CDR3 sequences, with approximately 6.7% appearing a single time and under 7% taken by the ten largest. The data are from a study of T cell repertoires in cytomegalovirus infection. Study-level findings and limits: There were HLA-C-restricted CMV-specific TCR beta clonotypes dominating the ex vivo response.

This TCR was recovered from a human donor in good health (CMV status not recorded). Some clones in this sample may be carry-over from other donors' samples. The sample was PBMCs.

CDR3 sequence reads: CASSEDRGRGYGYTF. The CDR3, as DNA: TGTGCCAGCAGTGAGGACAGGGGCAGAGGCTATGGCTACACCTTC. The chain couples TRBV25-1 to TRBJ1-2; the match to TRBD1 covers 9 bases. The ends lost 3 bases at V and 4 bases at J; junction bases unmatched: 6. The germline gives CDR1 MGHDK, CDR2 SYGVNS. The CDR3 totals 15 residues.